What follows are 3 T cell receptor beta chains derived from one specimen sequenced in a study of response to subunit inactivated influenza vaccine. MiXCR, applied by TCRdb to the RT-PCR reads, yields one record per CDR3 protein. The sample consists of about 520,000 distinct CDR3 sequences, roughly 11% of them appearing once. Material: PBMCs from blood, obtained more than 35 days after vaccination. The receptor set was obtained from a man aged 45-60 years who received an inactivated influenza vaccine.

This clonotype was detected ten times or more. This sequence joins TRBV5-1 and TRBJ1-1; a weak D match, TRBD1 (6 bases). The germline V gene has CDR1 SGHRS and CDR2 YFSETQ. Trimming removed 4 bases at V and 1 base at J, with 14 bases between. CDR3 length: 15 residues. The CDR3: CASSIADRRNTEAFF. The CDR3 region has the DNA TGCGCCAGCAGCATTGCTGACAGGCGGAACACTGAAGCTTTCTTT.

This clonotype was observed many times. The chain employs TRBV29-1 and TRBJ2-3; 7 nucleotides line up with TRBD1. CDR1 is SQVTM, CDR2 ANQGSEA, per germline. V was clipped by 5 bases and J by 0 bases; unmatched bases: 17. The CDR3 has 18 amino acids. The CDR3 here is CSVSAPNRDSASTDTQYF. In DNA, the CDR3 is TGCAGCGTTTCGGCGCCAAACCGGGACAGTGCTAGCACAGATACGCAGTATTTT.

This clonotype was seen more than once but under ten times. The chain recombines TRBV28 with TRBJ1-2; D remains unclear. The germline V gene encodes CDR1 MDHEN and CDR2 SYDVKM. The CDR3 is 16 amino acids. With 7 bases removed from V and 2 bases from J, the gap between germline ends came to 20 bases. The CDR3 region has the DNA TGTGCCAGCACCCCAGTCCCCAGACCAATGAACTATGGCTACACCTTC. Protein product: CASTPVPRPMNYGYTF.